This entry is about one TCR beta chain. Antigen: not known. The repertoire was sequenced with immunoSEQ multiplex PCR; TCRdb's copy has only in-frame clones and lacks some. The profile shows 2 million to 2.5 million clones, less than 95% of them singletons. This specimen belongs to a study of shared clonotypes between healthy human individuals. Donors had no recently reported acute infections or vaccinations and were HIV-negative. Memory CD4+ cells were the fraction left after CD45RA+ naive selection. V lost 1 base to trimming and J lost 2 bases, with 12 bases between them. Germline V lookup: CDR1 SGHAT, CDR2 FQNNGV. CDR3 length equals 15 residues. Study findings and constraints: At large depth, rarefaction still showed sorted-subset sequencing to be incomplete. The sharing of 4% to 5.5% of naive CD4 clonotypes was seen across several donors.

The source material was naive CD4+ T cells from PBMCs. Subset here: CD45RA+ positively selected. This clonotype originated in a man aged 18 to 30 in good health. Some clones in this sample may be carry-over from other donors' samples. The J gene is TRBJ2-7, the V gene TRBV11-2; unclear D gene. In DNA, the CDR3 is TGTGCCAGCAGCTTAGTATTAAGCCATACCTACGAGCAGTACTTC. It yields the protein CASSLVLSHTYEQYF.